The 17 T cell receptor beta chains listed next were all sequenced from one sample in a study of a mutant IDH1 vaccine in newly diagnosed glioma. TCRdb's table, derived via immunoSEQ multiplex PCR, lists solely in-frame clones and lacks some. The table lists about 66,000 clones, 74% of them singletons. These receptors are not linked to any known antigen. Time point indicated: week 35, safety follow-up. A single vaccine dose contained 300 ug of mutant IDH1 20-mer peptide, and topical imiquimod was used with it. The sample here was PBMCs, taken from a glioma patient whose treatment included an IDH1 peptide vaccine. Source of these receptors: a middle-aged man with glioma.

The genes are TRBV5-1 and TRBJ2-5, with a possible D match to TRBD1 (6 bases). There are 14 residues in the CDR3. The V end was cut by 2 bases, the J end by 1 base, with 9 bases between. Per the germline V gene, CDR1 is SGHRS and CDR2 is YFSETQ. Written as DNA, the CDR3 is TGCGCCAGCAGCTTCCGGACAGCCCAAGAGACCCAGTACTTC. Its translation is CASSFRTAQETQYF. The full variable domain, rest sourced from reference TRBV5-1 and TRBJ2-5, is KAGVTQTPRYLIKTRGQQVTLSCSPISGHRSVSWYQQTPGQGLQFLFEYFSETQRNKGNFPGRFSGRQFSNSRSEMNVSTLELGDSALYLCASSFRTAQETQYFGPGTRLLVL.

This chain uses TRBV30 with TRBJ2-3, with 14 bases identical to TRBD2. Germline loops: CDR1 GTSNPN, CDR2 SVGIG (reference sequence). Losses at the gene ends were 2 bases for V and 3 bases for J; bases not matched to a gene: 4. There are 16 residues in the CDR3. The chain's CDR3 is CAWSSGTSGGTDTQYF. The CDR3 region has the DNA TGTGCCTGGAGTTCCGGGACTAGCGGGGGTACAGATACGCAGTATTTT.

The chain combines TRBV5-1 with TRBJ2-1; a possible D gene is TRBD1 (6 bases). Trimming shortened V by 5 bases and J by 3 bases, and 18 bases separated the two germline ends. The germline gives CDR1 SGHRS, CDR2 YFSETQ. This CDR3 contains 16 residues. The CDR3 sequence: CASSTRQTGDYNEQFF. As DNA, the CDR3 is TGCGCCAGCAGTACCCGACAGACAGGCGACTACAATGAGCAGTTCTTC.

This sequence joins TRBV10-3 and TRBJ1-3; a possible D gene is TRBD1 (6 bases). Trimming removed 6 bases at V and 0 bases at J, with 9 bases between. CDR1 is ENHRY and CDR2 is SYGVKD in the germline V gene. This CDR3 is built from 14 residues. CDR3 region: CAISDRSSGNTIYF. CDR3 DNA: TGTGCCATCAGCGACAGGAGCTCTGGAAACACCATATATTTT.

J is TRBJ1-1 and V is TRBV7-9, with TRBD1 as a possible D gene (6 bases). The CDR3 runs to 16 residues. Trimming took off 5 bases at V and 3 bases at J, with 19 bases between the two ends. Germline loops: CDR1 SEHNR, CDR2 FQNEAQ (reference sequence). The CDR3 DNA follows: TGTGCCAGCAGCAACCGGGACACCCTGATGGACACTGAAGCTTTCTTT. Translation: CASSNRDTLMDTEAFF.

In its sample, this clone was seen once. V is TRBV27 and J is TRBJ2-1; TRBD2 agrees at 7 bases. V was pared by 5 bases and J by 9 bases, with 7 bases of the junction left unmatched. Germline V gene data show CDR1 as MNHEY and CDR2 as SMNVEV (reference sequence). The CDR3 contains 13 residues. CDR3 DNA sequence: TGTGCCAGCAGTCTCCAGGGAGGGATTGAGCAGTTCTTC. Its protein product is CASSLQGGIEQFF.

The chain recombines TRBV30 with TRBJ1-6; D is perhaps TRBD1 (5 bases). Germline assignment: CDR1 GTSNPN and CDR2 SVGIG (reference sequence). This CDR3 is built from 15 residues. The V end was cut by 4 bases, the J end by 0 bases, with 10 bases between. For the CDR3, the DNA is TGTGCCTGGACCTTGACAGCCTCCTATAATTCACCCCTCCACTTT. Protein: CAWTLTASYNSPLHF.

This clone was recorded a few times. V and J are TRBV7-9 and TRBJ2-1; 9 nucleotides line up with TRBD2. This CDR3 region has 16 residues. V was clipped by 6 bases and J by 9 bases; unmatched bases: 15. Germline CDR1 reads SEHNR; CDR2 reads FQNEAQ (reference sequence). CDR3 in amino acids: CASRSSRGGANSEQFF. CDR3 sequence (DNA): TGTGCCAGCAGGAGTTCTCGCGGGGGGGCTAATAGTGAGCAGTTCTTC.

This rearrangement joins TRBV11-2 to TRBJ1-5; D ambiguous. Looked up from germline, CDR1 is SGHAT and CDR2 is FQNNGV. Trimming removed 1 base at V and 5 bases at J, with 6 bases between. The CDR3 loop spans 13 amino acids. Here the CDR3 reads CASSLGVDQPQHF. The CDR3 nucleotides are TGTGCCAGCAGCTTAGGGGTGGATCAGCCCCAGCATTTT.

The chain has TRBV6-5 and TRBJ1-1; perhaps TRBD1 as D (6 bases). Germline V gene lookup returns CDR1 MNHEY and CDR2 SVGAGI. This CDR3 region has 12 residues. The V gene lost 2 bases and the J gene lost 7 bases, with 8 bases spanning the gap. CDR3 in DNA: TGTGCCAGCAGTTACGGCAGGGGTGAAGCTTTCTTT. Protein sequence: CASSYGRGEAFF.

This chain links TRBV30 with TRBJ1-4, with D perhaps matching TRBD1 (6 bases). Trimming pared 5 bases from V and 4 bases from J, leaving 11 bases between. CDR3 size: 13 residues. Germline V gives CDR1 GTSNPN, CDR2 SVGIG (reference sequence). CDR3 sequence reads: CAWAQGNNEKLFF. The CDR3 DNA follows: TGTGCCTGGGCGCAGGGGAATAATGAAAAACTGTTTTTT.

The chain joins TRBV19 to TRBJ1-5; maybe TRBD1 (5 bases). The V end was cut by 7 bases, the J end by 11 bases, with 12 bases between. The germline CDR1 and CDR2 sequences are LNHDA and SQIVND (reference sequence). The CDR3 has 11 amino acids. CDR3 coding DNA: TGTGCCAGTACCGTGGGGGGGGCCCAGCATTTT. The encoded protein is CASTVGGAQHF.

The J gene is TRBJ2-7, the V gene TRBV4-1; tentatively, D is TRBD1 or TRBD2 (6 bases each). The germline CDR1 and CDR2 sequences are MGHRA and YSYEKL. The germline V and J ends were trimmed by 1 base and 0 bases, with 16 bases remaining between them. This CDR3 is 17 amino acids long. The CDR3 reads CASSQVPGGPSSYEQYF. The CDR3 DNA follows: TGCGCCAGCAGCCAAGTCCCTGGGGGGCCAAGCTCCTACGAGCAGTACTTC.

The chain links TRBV6-5 to TRBJ1-5; D is unclear. Germline CDR1 MNHEY, CDR2 SVGAGI. V was cut by 6 bases and J by 6 bases, with 12 bases left in between. The length of the CDR3 is 13 residues. The CDR3 nucleotides are TGTGCCAGCAGGGAGACGACACGTCAGCCCCAGCATTTT. Translated: CASRETTRQPQHF.

The chain joins TRBV5-1 to TRBJ1-2; TRBD1 is a possible D gene (6 bases). Germline V gene data show CDR1 as SGHRS and CDR2 as YFSETQ. CDR3 length: 12 residues. The V and J ends lost 5 bases and 7 bases respectively, with 12 bases between them. The CDR3 sequence: CASREGDGGYTF. CDR3 nucleotides: TGCGCCAGCAGGGAGGGGGATGGTGGCTACACCTTC.

The chain links TRBV4-2 to TRBJ1-4; D possibly corresponds to TRBD1 (5 bases). CDR3 length: 12 amino acids. Germline V gene sequence: CDR1 LGHNA, CDR2 YNFKEQ. V shed 4 bases and J shed 12 bases, with 12 bases lying between them. The CDR3 is CASSLTREELFF. In DNA form, the CDR3 reads TGTGCCAGCAGCCTCACCAGGGAGGAACTGTTTTTT.

The chain links TRBV7-9 to TRBJ2-7; no definite D call. Trimming cost V 1 base and J 0 bases, with 7 bases left between them. This CDR3 spans 14 amino acids. Germline values: CDR1 SEHNR, CDR2 FQNEAQ (reference sequence). The CDR3 DNA reads as TGTGCCAGCAGCTTAGAACAGCTCTCCTACGAGCAGTACTTC. Translated: CASSLEQLSYEQYF.